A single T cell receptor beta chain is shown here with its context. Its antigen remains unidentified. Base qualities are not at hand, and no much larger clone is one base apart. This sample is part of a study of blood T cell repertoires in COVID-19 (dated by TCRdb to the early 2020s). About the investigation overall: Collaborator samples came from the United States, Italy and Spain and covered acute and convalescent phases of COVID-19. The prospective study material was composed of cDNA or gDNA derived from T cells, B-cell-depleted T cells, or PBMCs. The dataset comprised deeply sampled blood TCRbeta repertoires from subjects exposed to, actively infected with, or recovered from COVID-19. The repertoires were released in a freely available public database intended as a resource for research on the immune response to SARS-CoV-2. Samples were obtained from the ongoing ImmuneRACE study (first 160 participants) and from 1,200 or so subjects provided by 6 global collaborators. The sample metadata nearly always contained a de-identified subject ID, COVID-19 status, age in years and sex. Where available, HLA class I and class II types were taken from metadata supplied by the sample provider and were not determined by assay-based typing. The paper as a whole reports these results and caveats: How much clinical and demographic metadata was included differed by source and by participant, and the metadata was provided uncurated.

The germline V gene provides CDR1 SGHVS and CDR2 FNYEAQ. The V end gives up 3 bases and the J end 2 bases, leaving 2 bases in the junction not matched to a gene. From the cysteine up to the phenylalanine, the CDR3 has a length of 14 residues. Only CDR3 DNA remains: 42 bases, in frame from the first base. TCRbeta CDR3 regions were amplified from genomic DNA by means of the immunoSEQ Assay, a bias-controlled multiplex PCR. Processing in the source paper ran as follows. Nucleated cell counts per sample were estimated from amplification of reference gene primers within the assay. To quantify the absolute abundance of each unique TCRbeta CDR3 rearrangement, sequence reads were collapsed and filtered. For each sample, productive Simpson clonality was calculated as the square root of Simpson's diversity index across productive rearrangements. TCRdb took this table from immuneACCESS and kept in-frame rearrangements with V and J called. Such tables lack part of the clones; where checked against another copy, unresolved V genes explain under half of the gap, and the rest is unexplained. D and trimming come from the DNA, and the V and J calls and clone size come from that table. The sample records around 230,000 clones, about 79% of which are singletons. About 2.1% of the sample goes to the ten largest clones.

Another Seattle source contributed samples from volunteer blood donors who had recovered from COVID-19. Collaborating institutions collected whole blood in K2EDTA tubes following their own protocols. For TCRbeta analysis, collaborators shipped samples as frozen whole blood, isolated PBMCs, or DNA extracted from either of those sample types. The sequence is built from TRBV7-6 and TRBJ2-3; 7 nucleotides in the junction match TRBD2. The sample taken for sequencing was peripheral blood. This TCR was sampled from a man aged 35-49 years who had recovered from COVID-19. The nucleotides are TGTGCCAGCAGCTTTGGGACTAACACAGATACGCAGTATTTT. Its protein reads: CASSFGTNTDTQYF.